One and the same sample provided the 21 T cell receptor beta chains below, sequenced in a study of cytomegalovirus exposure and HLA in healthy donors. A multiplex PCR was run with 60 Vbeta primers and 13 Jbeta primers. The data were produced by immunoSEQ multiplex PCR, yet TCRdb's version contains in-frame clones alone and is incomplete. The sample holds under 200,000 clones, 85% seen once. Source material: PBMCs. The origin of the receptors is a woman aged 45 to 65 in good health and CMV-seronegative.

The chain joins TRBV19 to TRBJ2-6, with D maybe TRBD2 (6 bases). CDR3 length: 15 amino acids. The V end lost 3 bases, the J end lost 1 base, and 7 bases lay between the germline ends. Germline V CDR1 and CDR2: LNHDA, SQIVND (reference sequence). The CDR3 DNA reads TGTGCCAGTAGTATGGGGGGATCTGGGGCCAACGTCCTGACTTTC. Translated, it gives CASSMGGSGANVLTF.

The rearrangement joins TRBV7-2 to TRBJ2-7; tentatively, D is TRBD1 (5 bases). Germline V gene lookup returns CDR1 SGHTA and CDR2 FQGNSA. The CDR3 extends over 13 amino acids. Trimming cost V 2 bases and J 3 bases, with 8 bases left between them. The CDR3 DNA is TGTGCCAGCAGCTTAAGACAGAACTACGAGCAGTACTTC. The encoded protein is CASSLRQNYEQYF. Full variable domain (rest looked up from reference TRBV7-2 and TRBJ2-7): GAGVSQSPSNKVTEKGKDVELRCDPISGHTALYWYRQSLGQGLEFLIYFQGNSAPDKSGLPSDRFSAERTGGSVSTLTIQRTQQEDSAVYLCASSLRQNYEQYFGPGTRLTVT.

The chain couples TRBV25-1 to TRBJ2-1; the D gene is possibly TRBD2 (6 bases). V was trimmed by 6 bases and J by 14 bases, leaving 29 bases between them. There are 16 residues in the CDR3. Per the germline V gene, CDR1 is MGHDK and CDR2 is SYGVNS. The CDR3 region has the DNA TGTGCCAGCAGGGATTTAGCGTTTCCCTTCCCTTCGGGAGAGTTCTTC. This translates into CASRDLAFPFPSGEFF.

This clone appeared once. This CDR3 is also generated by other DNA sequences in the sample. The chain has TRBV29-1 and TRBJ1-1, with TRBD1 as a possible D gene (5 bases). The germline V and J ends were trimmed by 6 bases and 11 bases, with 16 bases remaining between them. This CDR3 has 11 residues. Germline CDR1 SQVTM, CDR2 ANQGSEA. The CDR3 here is CSVSRFGAAFF. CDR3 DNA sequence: TGCAGCGTCTCAAGGTTTGGGGCGGCTTTCTTT.

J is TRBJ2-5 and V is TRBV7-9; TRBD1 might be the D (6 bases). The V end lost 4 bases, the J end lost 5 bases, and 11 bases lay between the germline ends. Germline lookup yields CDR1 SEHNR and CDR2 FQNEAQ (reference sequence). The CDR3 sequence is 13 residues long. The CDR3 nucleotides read TGTGCCAGCAGCTCACAGGGTAGTGAGACCCAGTACTTC. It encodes CASSSQGSETQYF.

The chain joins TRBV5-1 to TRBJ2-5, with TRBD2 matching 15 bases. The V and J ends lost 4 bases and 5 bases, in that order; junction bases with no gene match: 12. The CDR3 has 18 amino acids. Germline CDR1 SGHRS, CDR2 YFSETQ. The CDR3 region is CASSQGLAGGGLVETQYF. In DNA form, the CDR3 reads TGCGCCAGCAGCCAAGGACTAGCGGGAGGGGGTTTGGTGGAGACCCAGTACTTC.

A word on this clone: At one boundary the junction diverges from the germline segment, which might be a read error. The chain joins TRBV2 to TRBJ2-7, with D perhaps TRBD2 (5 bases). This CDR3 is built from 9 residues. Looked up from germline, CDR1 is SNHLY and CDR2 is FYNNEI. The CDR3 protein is CASSRPGSF. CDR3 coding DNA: TGTGCCAGCAGCCGGCCGGGGAGTTTC.

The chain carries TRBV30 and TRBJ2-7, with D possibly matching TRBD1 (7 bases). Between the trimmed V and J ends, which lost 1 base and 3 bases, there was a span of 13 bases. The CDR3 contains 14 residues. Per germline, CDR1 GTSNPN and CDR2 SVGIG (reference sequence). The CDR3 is CAWSGGTVVYEQYF. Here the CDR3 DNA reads TGTGCCTGGAGTGGCGGGACAGTTGTCTACGAGCAGTACTTC.

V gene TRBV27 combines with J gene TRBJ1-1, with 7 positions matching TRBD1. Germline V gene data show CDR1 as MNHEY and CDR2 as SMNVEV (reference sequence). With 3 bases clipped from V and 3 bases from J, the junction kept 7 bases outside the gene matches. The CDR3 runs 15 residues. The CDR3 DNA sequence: TGTGCCAGCAGTTTCAGGGTAGGGACAGACACTGAAGCTTTCTTT. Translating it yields CASSFRVGTDTEAFF.

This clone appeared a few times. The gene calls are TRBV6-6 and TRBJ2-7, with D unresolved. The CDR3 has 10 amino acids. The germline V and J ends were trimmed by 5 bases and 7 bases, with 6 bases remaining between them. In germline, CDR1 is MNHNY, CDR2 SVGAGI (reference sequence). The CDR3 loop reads CASSEREQYF. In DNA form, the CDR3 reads TGTGCCAGCAGTGAACGGGAGCAGTACTTC.

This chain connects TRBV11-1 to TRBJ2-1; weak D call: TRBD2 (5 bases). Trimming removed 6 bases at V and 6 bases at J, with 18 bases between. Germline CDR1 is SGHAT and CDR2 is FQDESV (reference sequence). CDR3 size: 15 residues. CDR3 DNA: TGTGCCAGCAGTCCCCGGTGGCTGACTACCAATGAGCAGTTCTTC. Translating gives CASSPRWLTTNEQFF.

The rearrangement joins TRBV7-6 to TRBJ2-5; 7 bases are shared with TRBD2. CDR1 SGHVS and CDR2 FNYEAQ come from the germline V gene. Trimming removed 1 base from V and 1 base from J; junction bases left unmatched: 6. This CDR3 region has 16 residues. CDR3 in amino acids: CASSLGSGASQETQYF. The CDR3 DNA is TGTGCCAGCAGCTTAGGCAGCGGGGCCAGCCAAGAGACCCAGTACTTC.

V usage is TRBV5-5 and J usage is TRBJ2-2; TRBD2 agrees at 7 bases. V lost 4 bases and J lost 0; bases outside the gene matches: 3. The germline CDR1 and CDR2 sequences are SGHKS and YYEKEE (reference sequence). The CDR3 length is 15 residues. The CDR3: CASSPGGTNTGELFF. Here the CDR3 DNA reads TGTGCCAGCAGCCCGGGAGGTACGAACACCGGGGAGCTGTTTTTT.

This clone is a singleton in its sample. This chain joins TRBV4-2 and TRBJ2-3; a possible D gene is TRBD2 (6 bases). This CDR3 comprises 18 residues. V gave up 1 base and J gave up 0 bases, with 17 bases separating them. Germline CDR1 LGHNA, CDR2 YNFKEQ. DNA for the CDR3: TGTGCCAGCAGCCAAGGGGACGTGGTAGCGGCAAGCACAGATACGCAGTATTTT. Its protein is CASSQGDVVAASTDTQYF.

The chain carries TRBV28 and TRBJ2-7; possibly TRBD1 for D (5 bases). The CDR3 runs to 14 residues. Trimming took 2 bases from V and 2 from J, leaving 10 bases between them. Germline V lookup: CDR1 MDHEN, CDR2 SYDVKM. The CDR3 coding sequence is TGTGCCAGCAGTTTACTACAGGACACCTACGAGCAGTACTTC. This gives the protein CASSLLQDTYEQYF.

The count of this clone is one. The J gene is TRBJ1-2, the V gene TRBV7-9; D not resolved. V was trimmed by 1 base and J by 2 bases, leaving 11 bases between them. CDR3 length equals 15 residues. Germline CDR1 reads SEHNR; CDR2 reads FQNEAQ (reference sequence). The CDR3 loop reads CASSLVDTINYGYTF. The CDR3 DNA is TGTGCCAGCAGCTTAGTTGATACAATCAACTATGGCTACACCTTC. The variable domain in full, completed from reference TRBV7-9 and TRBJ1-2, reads DTGVSQNPRHKITKRGQNVTFRCDPISEHNRLYWYRQTLGQGPEFLTYFQNEAQLEKSRLLSDRFSAERPKGSFSTLEIQRTEQGDSAMYLCASSLVDTINYGYTFGSGTRLTVV.

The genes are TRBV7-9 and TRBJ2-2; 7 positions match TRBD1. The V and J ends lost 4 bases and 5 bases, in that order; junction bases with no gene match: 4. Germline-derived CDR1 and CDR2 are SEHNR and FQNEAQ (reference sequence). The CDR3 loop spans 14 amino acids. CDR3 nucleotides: TGTGCCAGCAGCTCCGGGACAGAAACCGGGGAGCTGTTTTTT. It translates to CASSSGTETGELFF. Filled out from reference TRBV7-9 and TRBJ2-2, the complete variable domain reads DTGVSQNPRHKITKRGQNVTFRCDPISEHNRLYWYRQTLGQGPEFLTYFQNEAQLEKSRLLSDRFSAERPKGSFSTLEIQRTEQGDSAMYLCASSSGTETGELFFGEGSRLTVL.

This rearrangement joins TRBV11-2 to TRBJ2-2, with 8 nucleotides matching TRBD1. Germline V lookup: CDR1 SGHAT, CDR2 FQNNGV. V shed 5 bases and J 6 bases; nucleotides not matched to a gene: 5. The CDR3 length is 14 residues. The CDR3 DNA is TGTGCCAGCAGCCCCGGACAGGGAGCCGGGGAGCTGTTTTTT. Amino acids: CASSPGQGAGELFF.

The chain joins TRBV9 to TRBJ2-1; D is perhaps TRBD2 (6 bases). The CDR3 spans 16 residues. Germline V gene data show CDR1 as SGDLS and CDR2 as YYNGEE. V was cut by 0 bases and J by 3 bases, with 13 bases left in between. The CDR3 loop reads CASSVEGGGNYNEQFF. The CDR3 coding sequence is TGTGCCAGCAGCGTAGAGGGTGGAGGGAACTACAATGAGCAGTTCTTC.

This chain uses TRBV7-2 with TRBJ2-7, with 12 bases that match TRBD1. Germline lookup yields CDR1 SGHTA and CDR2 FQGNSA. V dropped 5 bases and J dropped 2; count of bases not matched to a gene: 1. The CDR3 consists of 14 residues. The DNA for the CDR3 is TGTGCCAGCAGCGGGACAGGGGGCGCCTACGAGCAGTACTTC. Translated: CASSGTGGAYEQYF.

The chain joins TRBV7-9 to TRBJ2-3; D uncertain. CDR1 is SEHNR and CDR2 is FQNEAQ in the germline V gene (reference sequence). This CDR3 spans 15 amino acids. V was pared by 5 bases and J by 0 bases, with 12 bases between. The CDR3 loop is CASSLTRPSTDTQYF. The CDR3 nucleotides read TGTGCCAGCAGCCTCACGCGGCCTAGCACAGATACGCAGTATTTT. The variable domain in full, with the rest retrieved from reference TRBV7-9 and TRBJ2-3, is DTGVSQNPRHKITKRGQNVTFRCDPISEHNRLYWYRQTLGQGPEFLTYFQNEAQLEKSRLLSDRFSAERPKGSFSTLEIQRTEQGDSAMYLCASSLTRPSTDTQYFGPGTRLTVL.